The 10 T cell receptor beta chains in this list originate from one sample, sequenced in a study of regulatory T cells in long-lasting Graves disease. The time point: newly diagnosed GD, antithyroid drugs for less than 3 months. TCR sequences were obtained from RNA taken from PBMCs. Investigators prepared the TCR beta libraries by applying iRepertoire HTBI primers and Arm-PCR of CDR3 regions. TCRdb ran MiXCR on the multiplex PCR reads and lists one entry per CDR3 protein. The table records about 430,000 distinct CDR3 sequences, about 15% of them present only once. These records were also assigned to another study, of T cells in Graves' hyperthyroidism and ophthalmopathy.

The sequenced sample was peripheral blood mononuclear cells (PBMCs), obtained at new diagnosis, from a patient treated with antithyroid drugs. These receptor sequences come from a middle-aged woman with Graves disease.

This chain links TRBV5-1 with TRBJ2-3, with D maybe TRBD2 (6 bases). There are 16 residues in the CDR3. From germline, CDR1 is SGHRS and CDR2 YFSETQ. V was cut by 0 bases and J by 1 base, with 12 bases left in between. The CDR3 here is CASSLVRASGTDTQYF. CDR3 in DNA: TGCGCCAGCAGCTTGGTACGGGCTAGCGGCACAGATACGCAGTATTTT.

This clonotype was found many times. The rearrangement uses TRBV7-2 and TRBJ1-5; weak D call: TRBD1 (5 bases). Germline CDR1 reads SGHTA; CDR2 reads FQGNSA. Trimming pared 5 bases from V and 6 bases from J, leaving 14 bases between. The CDR3 has 14 amino acids. In nucleotides, the CDR3 is TGTGCCAGCAGCCAGGAGCAGGGCCCTCAGCCCCAGCATTTT. Encoded protein: CASSQEQGPQPQHF.

V is TRBV18 and J is TRBJ2-2; no firm D call. V was cut by 3 bases and J by 5 bases, with 16 bases left in between. The CDR3 is 16 residues long. Germline values: CDR1 KGHSH, CDR2 LQKENI. As DNA, the CDR3 is TGTGCCAGCTCACCGCCCAACAGCGATCTGACCGGGGAGCTGTTTTTT. It specifies CASSPPNSDLTGELFF.

This clonotype was recorded many times. The chain uses TRBV29-1 and TRBJ2-1; 9 bases are shared with TRBD2. V lost 5 bases to trimming and J lost 2 bases; unmatched junction nucleotides: 7. This CDR3 contains 15 residues. The germline V gene encodes CDR1 SQVTM and CDR2 ANQGSEA. The CDR3 loop is CSVQSGRLTYNEQFF. The CDR3 DNA reads as TGCAGCGTTCAAAGCGGGAGGCTAACCTACAATGAGCAGTTCTTC.

This clonotype was seen a handful of times. The chain couples TRBV7-9 to TRBJ2-2; no firm D call. This CDR3 comprises 13 residues. Germline lookup yields CDR1 SEHNR and CDR2 FQNEAQ (reference sequence). V lost 2 bases, J lost 5 bases, and 6 bases lay in between. In nucleotides, the CDR3 is TGTGCCAGCAGCTTAAGGGTAACCGGGGAGCTGTTTTTT. Translation: CASSLRVTGELFF.

This clonotype was counted once. A far larger clone is one base from this, pointing to a likely read error. This chain connects TRBV7-9 to TRBJ2-3; 14 nucleotides line up with TRBD2. This CDR3 is 17 amino acids long. Germline V gives CDR1 SEHNR, CDR2 FQNEAQ (reference sequence). This CDR3 is CASSPGLAGDSTDTPYF. The CDR3 DNA reads as TGTGCCAGCAGCCCGGGACTAGCGGGAGACAGCACAGATACGCCGTATTTT.

The rearrangement links TRBV5-6 to TRBJ1-5; TRBD1 matches at 11 bases. The length of the CDR3 is 14 residues. In germline, CDR1 is SGHDT, CDR2 YYEEEE. The J segment lost 7 bases and the V segment lost 2 bases, leaving 2 bases of the junction unmatched. As DNA, the CDR3 is TGTGCCAGCAGCTTTGGGACAGGGGGGCAGCCCCAGCATTTT. Translated: CASSFGTGGQPQHF.

Worth noting for this clonotype: This clone may be a read error of a much larger clone one base away. The chain is built from TRBV9 and TRBJ2-3; the D gene is possibly TRBD1 (5 bases). CDR1 and CDR2 (germline): SGDLS, YYNGEE. This CDR3 region has 13 residues. Trimming pared 3 bases from V and 6 bases from J, leaving 11 bases between. The CDR3 reads CASSADSRDTQYF. The DNA of the CDR3 is TGTGCCAGCAGCGCAGACAGCAGGGATACGCAGTATTTT.

This clonotype was recorded at least ten times. V usage is TRBV4-2 and J usage is TRBJ2-1, with TRBD2 as a possible D gene (5 bases). The CDR3 contains 13 residues. The germline V and J ends were trimmed by 1 base and 4 bases, with 5 bases remaining between them. The germline gives CDR1 LGHNA, CDR2 YNFKEQ. This CDR3 reads CASSQGEYNEQFF. The CDR3 nucleotides read TGTGCCAGCAGCCAAGGGGAGTACAATGAGCAGTTCTTC.

This clonotype has at least ten counts. The V call is TRBV19, the J call TRBJ2-1; no firm D call. Per germline, CDR1 LNHDA and CDR2 SQIVND (reference sequence). Between the trimmed V and J ends, which lost 5 bases and 4 bases, there was a span of 12 bases. There are 14 residues in the CDR3. The CDR3 protein is CASSLGYGYNEQFF. CDR3 coding DNA: TGTGCCAGTAGTTTAGGGTATGGTTACAATGAGCAGTTCTTC.